Sequencing of this T cell receptor beta chain was carried out in a study of blood T cell repertoires in COVID-19. One Seattle source followed patients from active infection through their disease course. Profiled with immunoSEQ multiplex PCR; TCRdb holds only in-frame clones, not every one. The data contain fewer than 300,000 clones, 85% to 90% of them singletons. The CDR3 is made up of 15 amino acids. The ends lost 5 bases at V and 5 bases at J; junction bases unmatched: 11. Germline loops: CDR1 SGHRS, CDR2 YFSETQ. The receptor was isolated from a woman in her forties or fifties with COVID-19, enrolled during active disease. J is TRBJ1-2 and V is TRBV5-1, with TRBD1 matching 8 bases. Material for sequencing was peripheral blood. CDR3 sequence (DNA): TGCGCCAGCAGAAATGAACCGGGACAGGTGTATGGCTACACCTTC. Its protein product is CASRNEPGQVYGYTF.